The 6 T cell receptor beta chains listed next were all sequenced from one sample in a study of cytomegalovirus exposure and HLA in healthy donors. 13 Jbeta primers and 60 Vbeta primers were used for the PCR. Repertoires were generated with immunoSEQ multiplex PCR, while TCRdb's copy carries only in-frame clones and drops some. The repertoire holds 100,000 to 150,000 clones, with more than 65% as singletons. Specimen: PBMCs. These receptors were collected from a woman aged 60 to 75 in good health and CMV-seropositive.

This clone was counted once. The rearrangement joins TRBV4-1 to TRBJ1-5, with TRBD1 identical over 8 bases. V lost 6 bases, J lost 4 bases, and 5 bases stayed unmatched. This CDR3 comprises 14 residues. In germline, CDR1 is MGHRA, CDR2 YSYEKL. The CDR3: CASRAGTGNQPQHF. For the CDR3, the DNA is TGCGCCAGCAGGGCTGGGACAGGTAATCAGCCCCAGCATTTT.

The chain has TRBV30 and TRBJ2-5; 7 bases match TRBD2. The germline V gene encodes CDR1 GTSNPN and CDR2 SVGIG (reference sequence). The V and J ends lost 5 bases and 11 bases, in that order; junction bases with no gene match: 11. The CDR3 has 12 amino acids. The CDR3 loop is CAWGGPPREQYF. Written as DNA, the CDR3 is TGTGCCTGGGGGGGACCCCCGCGGGAGCAGTACTTC.

In its sample, this clone was seen a few times. The DNA for the CDR3 is TGCGCCAGCAGCTTCAGTTCAGATACGCAGTATTTT. Encoded protein: CASSFSSDTQYF. The rearrangement joins TRBV5-1 to TRBJ2-3; unclear D gene. The CDR3 is 12 residues long. V lost 2 bases to trimming and J lost 4 bases, with 5 bases between them. Germline assignment: CDR1 SGHRS and CDR2 YFSETQ.

The chain recombines TRBV6-5 with TRBJ2-5, with 11 bases identical to TRBD1. Trimming at V came to 5 bases and at J to 4 bases, leaving 3 bases not matched to a gene. This CDR3 comprises 14 residues. Germline V CDR1 and CDR2: MNHEY, SVGAGI. The CDR3 spells CASSGGTGGETQYF. The CDR3 region has the DNA TGTGCCAGCAGTGGGGGGACAGGGGGAGAGACCCAGTACTTC.

The J gene is TRBJ2-3, the V gene TRBV6-4; 8 bases line up with TRBD1. Per the germline V gene, CDR1 is MRHNA and CDR2 is SNTAGT. CDR3 length equals 15 residues. The V and J ends lost 4 bases and 4 bases, in that order; junction bases with no gene match: 7. The CDR3 bases are TGTGCCAGCAGTGCGGCAGGGGGCGCCGCAGATACGCAGTATTTT. This translates into CASSAAGGAADTQYF.

The chain links TRBV14 to TRBJ2-5; 8 bases map to TRBD2. The CDR3 has 15 residues. Germline V gene data show CDR1 as SGHDN and CDR2 as FVKESK. Trimming cost V 0 bases and J 5 bases; bases outside gene matches: 5. This CDR3 is CASSQDREGTETQYF. CDR3 in DNA: TGTGCCAGCAGCCAAGATCGGGAGGGAACGGAGACCCAGTACTTC.